This entry is about one T cell receptor beta chain. Which antigen it targets is not known. No much larger clone is present one base from it, and per-base qualities are unavailable. The trial excluded patients who had a history of autoimmune disease or were on systemic immunosuppression. Peripheral blood for TCR sequencing was collected from all dose cohorts at baseline, on cycle 4 day 1, and on cycle 7 day 1. Samples were obtained from an open-label, multicenter, first-in-human phase I dose-escalation trial of ivuxolimab. Adults with locally advanced or metastatic head and neck squamous cell, hepatocellular, melanoma or renal cell carcinoma were enrolled in the trial. CD4+ and CD8+ T cells were sorted separately from peripheral blood before TCR sequencing. These data belong to a study of OX40 agonist ivuxolimab in advanced cancers. Background on the whole study: Ivuxolimab was an agonistic, fully human IgG2 monoclonal antibody directed against OX40 (CD134), a costimulatory receptor. In the dose-escalation cohort, roughly 80% of patients were male, and the mean age was around 60 years, with a range of roughly 20 to 85. Of the 50 to 55 dose-escalation patients, hepatocellular carcinoma was present in about 20, melanoma in roughly 15, renal cell carcinoma in 9 and head and neck cancer in 9. Partial responses occurred in three dose-escalation patients, of whom one had hepatocellular carcinoma and two had cutaneous melanoma. Patients were allowed to have had prior anti-PD-1, anti-PD-L1 or anti-CTLA-4 therapy, and 40% of the dose-escalation patients had previously received checkpoint inhibitors. The paper describes the monotherapy dose-escalation part (N of about 47 patients) of the phase I trial of ivuxolimab. Intravenous ivuxolimab was administered to patients every 2 weeks at six dose levels: 0.01, 0.1, 0.3, 1.5, 3 and 10 mg/kg. Peripheral TCRbeta sequencing aimed to test whether ivuxolimab altered TCR sequence diversity and caused clonal T-cell expansion.

Genomic DNA was extracted from sorted cells for sequencing of the TCRbeta CDR3 region. The immunoSEQ Assay was used to sequence the TCRbeta CDR3 regions. TCRdb mirrors the immuneACCESS table, restricted to in-frame sequences. Some clones are absent from its copies; in checked studies, under half trace to an unresolved V gene, and the reason for the others is unknown. This sample has over 45,000 clones in its table, and around nine tenths of those were observed once. In total, the top ten clones hold 11% to 15% of the sample. Overall study outcomes, separate from this receptor: In the 0.1-3.0 mg/kg groups, partial responders had among the lowest normalized peripheral clonal expansion, particularly in CD8+ T cells. At doses from 0.1 to 3.0 mg/kg, clonal expansion was seen in both CD4+ and CD8+ blood T cells between baseline and week 6. Low levels of normalized T-cell clonal expansion were also seen in some patients who did not respond. On average, CD8+ T cells showed more expanded clones than CD4+ T cells after ivuxolimab. The antigen specificity of the peripheral T cells that underwent clonal expansion was not determined.

CDR1 and CDR2, looked up from the germline V gene (reference sequence), are SGHNT and YYREEE. From the cysteine through the phenylalanine, the CDR3 covers 19 amino acids. Only the CDR3 DNA stays, 57 bases, in frame from base 1. V loses 0 bases at its end and J loses 1 base; junction bases beyond the gene matches: 11. The source of this sequence is an adult with an advanced solid tumor such as melanoma, head and neck, liver or kidney cancer. The sequencing used CD4+ or CD8+ T cells sorted from blood, collected in a trial of the OX40 agonist ivuxolimab. The chain links TRBV5-4 with TRBJ2-7, with 12 central nucleotides matching TRBD2. The bases read TGTGCCAGCAGCTTGGTACTAGCGGGAGGAAGGTTGAGTTCCTACGAGCAGTACTTC. This is translated as CASSLVLAGGRLSSYEQYF.